The text below deals with one TCR beta chain. This entry comes from a study of shared clonotypes between healthy human individuals. Study information: CD4 naive and CD4 memory each took three plates per donor, while CD8 naive took two and CD8 memory one.

Sequenced by immunoSEQ multiplex PCR; TCRdb stores in-frame clones only, minus some. The data show fewer than 1.8 million clones, with just under 99% seen just once and about 0.4% held by the top ten. V lost 5 bases and J 5 bases, leaving 13 bases between the germline ends. The CDR3 is made up of 14 amino acids. Per the germline V gene, CDR1 is SGHTA and CDR2 is FQGNSA. This TCR derives from a man in his thirties or forties in good health. The rearrangement joins TRBV7-2 to TRBJ1-5; D is possibly TRBD1 (5 bases). Sequenced sample: naive CD4+ T cells sorted from blood. Documented subset: CD45RA+ positively selected. Here the CDR3 reads CASSPFPGDQPQHF. The CDR3, as DNA: TGTGCCAGCAGCCCCTTCCCGGGGGATCAGCCCCAGCATTTT.